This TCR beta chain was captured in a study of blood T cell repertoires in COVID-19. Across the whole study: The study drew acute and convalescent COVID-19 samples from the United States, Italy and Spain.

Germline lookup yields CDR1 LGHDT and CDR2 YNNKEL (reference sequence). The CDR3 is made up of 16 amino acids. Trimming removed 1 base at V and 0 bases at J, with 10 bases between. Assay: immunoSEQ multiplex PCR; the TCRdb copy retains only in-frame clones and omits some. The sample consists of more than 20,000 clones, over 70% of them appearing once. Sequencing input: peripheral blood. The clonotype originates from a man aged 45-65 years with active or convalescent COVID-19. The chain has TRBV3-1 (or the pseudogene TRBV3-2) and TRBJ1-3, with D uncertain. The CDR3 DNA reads TGTGCCAGCAGCCAAGGAGGGCCGAGCTCTGGAAACACCATATATTTT. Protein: CASSQGGPSSGNTIYF.